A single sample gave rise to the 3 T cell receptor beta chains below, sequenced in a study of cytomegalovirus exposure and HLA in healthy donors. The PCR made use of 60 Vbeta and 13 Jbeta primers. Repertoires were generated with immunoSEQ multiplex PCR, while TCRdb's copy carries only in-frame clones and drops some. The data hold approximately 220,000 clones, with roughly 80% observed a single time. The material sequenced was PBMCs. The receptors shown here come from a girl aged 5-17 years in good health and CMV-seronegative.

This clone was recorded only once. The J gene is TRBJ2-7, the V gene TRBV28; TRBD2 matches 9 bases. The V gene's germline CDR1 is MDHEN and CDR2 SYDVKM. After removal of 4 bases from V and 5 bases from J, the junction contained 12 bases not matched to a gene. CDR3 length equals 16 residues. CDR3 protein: CASSSPLAGGRNEQYF. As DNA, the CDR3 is TGTGCCAGCAGTTCCCCCCTCGCGGGGGGGCGTAACGAGCAGTACTTC. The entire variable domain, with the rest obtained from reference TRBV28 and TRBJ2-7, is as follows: DVKVTQSSRYLVKRTGEKVFLECVQDMDHENMFWYRQDPGLGLRLIYFSYDVKMKEKGDIPEGYSVSREKKERFSLILESASTNQTSMYLCASSSPLAGGRNEQYFGPGTRLTVT.

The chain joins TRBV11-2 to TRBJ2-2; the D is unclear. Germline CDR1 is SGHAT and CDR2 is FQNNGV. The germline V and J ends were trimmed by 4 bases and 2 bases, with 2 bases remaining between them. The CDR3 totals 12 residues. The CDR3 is CASSSNTGELFF. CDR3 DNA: TGTGCCAGCAGCTCAAACACCGGGGAGCTGTTTTTT. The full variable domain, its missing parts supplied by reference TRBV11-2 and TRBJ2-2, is EAGVAQSPRYKIIEKRQSVAFWCNPISGHATLYWYQQILGQGPKLLIQFQNNGVVDDSQLPKDRFSAERLKGVDSTLKIQPAKLEDSAVYLCASSSNTGELFFGEGSRLTVL.

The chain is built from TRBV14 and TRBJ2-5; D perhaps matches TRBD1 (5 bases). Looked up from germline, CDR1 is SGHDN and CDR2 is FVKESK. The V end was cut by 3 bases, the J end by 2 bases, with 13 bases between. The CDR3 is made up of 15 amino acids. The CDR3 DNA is TGTGCCAGCAGCCAGTGGGGCACTACACAAGAGACCCAGTACTTC. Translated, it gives CASSQWGTTQETQYF.